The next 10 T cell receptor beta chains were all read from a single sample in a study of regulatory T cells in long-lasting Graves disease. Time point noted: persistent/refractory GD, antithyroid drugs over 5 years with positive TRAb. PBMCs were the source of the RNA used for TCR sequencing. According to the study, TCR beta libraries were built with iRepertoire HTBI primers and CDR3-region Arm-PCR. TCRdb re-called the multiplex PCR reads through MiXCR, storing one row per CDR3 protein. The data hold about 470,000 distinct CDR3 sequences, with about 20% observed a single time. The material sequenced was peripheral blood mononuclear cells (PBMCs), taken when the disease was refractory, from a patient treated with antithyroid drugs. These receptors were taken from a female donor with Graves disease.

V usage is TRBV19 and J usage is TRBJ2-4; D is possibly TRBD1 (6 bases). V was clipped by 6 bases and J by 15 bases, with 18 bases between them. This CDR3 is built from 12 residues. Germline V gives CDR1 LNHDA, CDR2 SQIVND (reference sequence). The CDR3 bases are TGTGCCAGTAGATTTCTCACAGGGTTCCCGTACTTC. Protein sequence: CASRFLTGFPYF. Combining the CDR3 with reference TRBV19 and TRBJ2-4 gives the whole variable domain DGGITQSPKYLFRKEGQNVTLSCEQNLNHDAMYWYRQDPGQGLRLIYYSQIVNDFQKGDIAEGYSVSREKKESFPLTVTSAQKNPTAFYLCASRFLTGFPYFGAGTRLSVL.

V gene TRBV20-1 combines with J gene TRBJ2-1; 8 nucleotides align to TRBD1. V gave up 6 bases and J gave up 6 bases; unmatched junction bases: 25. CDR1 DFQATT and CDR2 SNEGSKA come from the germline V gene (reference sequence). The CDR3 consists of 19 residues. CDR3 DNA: TGCAGTGCCGACGGTAGCGGAGGGGGACAGGCCCATTTACGCAATGAGCAGTTCTTC. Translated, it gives CSADGSGGGQAHLRNEQFF.

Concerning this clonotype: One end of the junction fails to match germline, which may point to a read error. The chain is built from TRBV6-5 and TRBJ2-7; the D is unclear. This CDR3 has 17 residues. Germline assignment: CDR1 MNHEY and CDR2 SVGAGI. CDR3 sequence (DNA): TGTGCCAGCAGTTACTCGCCGTTAGCAGGCACCGCCTACGGGCAGTACTTC. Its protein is CASSYSPLAGTAYGQYF.

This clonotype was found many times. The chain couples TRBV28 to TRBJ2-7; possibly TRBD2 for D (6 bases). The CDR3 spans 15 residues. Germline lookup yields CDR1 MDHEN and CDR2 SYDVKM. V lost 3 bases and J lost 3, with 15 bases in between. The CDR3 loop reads CASSLGLGLDYEQYF. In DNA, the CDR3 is TGTGCCAGCAGTTTGGGGTTGGGACTCGACTACGAGCAGTACTTC.

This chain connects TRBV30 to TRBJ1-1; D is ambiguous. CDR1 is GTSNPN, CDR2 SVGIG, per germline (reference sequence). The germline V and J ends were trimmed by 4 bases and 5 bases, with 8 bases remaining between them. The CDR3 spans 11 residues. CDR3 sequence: CAWNSWTEAFF. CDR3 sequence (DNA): TGTGCCTGGAACTCATGGACTGAAGCTTTCTTT.

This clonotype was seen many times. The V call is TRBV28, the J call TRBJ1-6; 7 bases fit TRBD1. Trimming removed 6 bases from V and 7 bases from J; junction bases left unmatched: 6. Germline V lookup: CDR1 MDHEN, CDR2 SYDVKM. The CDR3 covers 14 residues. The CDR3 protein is CASRPVQGNSPLHF. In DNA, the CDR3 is TGTGCCAGCAGACCGGTACAGGGGAATTCACCCCTCCACTTT.

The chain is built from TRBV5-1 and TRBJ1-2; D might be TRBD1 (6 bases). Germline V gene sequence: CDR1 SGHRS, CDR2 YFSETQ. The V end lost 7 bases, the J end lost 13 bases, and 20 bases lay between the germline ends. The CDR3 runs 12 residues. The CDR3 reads CASSLSGGDPTF. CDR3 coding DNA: TGCGCCAGCTCCTTGTCCGGGGGCGACCCCACCTTC. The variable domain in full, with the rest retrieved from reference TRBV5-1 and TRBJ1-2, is KAGVTQTPRYLIKTRGQQVTLSCSPISGHRSVSWYQQTPGQGLQFLFEYFSETQRNKGNFPGRFSGRQFSNSRSEMNVSTLELGDSALYLCASSLSGGDPTFGSGTRLTVV.

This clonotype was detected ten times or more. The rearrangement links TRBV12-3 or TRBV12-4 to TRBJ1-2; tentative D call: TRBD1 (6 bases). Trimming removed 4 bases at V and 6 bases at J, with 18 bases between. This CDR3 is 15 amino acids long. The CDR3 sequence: CASSWGAPRENGYTF. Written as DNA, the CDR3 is TGTGCCAGCAGTTGGGGGGCCCCGCGGGAGAATGGCTACACCTTC.

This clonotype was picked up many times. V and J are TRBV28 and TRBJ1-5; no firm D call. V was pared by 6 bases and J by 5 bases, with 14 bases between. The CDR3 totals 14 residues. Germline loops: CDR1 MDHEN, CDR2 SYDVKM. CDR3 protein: CASSLDLDDQPQHF. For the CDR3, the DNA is TGTGCCAGCAGCCTCGACCTTGATGATCAGCCCCAGCATTTT.

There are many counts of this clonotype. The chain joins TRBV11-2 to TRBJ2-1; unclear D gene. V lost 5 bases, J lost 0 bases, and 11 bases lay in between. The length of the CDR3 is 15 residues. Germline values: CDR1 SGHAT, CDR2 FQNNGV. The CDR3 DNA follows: TGTGCCAGCAGCCCCGACCGTAGCTCCTACAATGAGCAGTTCTTC. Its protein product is CASSPDRSSYNEQFF.